This T cell receptor (beta chain) was captured in a study of human T cells and chemical hapten exposure. Study-level information: A roughly 2 cm by roughly 2 cm inner upper arm patch received 2% DPC for sensitization. Patch tests delivered 0.01% DPC to the upper back and were evaluated at 6 days. Slight volume differences across pooled libraries mainly accounted for varying per-sample TCR yields.

This clonotype was observed at least ten times. This CDR3 is 14 amino acids long. Germline CDR1 and CDR2: MNHEY and SMNVEV (reference sequence). Trimming pared 5 bases from V and 0 bases from J, leaving 5 bases between. TCRdb ran MiXCR on the RACE reads and lists one entry per CDR3 protein. The sample consists of 110,000 to 150,000 distinct CDR3 sequences, 10% to 15% of them appearing once. Time point given: patch test 2, 6 weeks after DPC sensitization. Noted treatment: therapeutic diphenylcyclopropenone sensitization with weekly scalp DPC. Ahead of each patch test application, blood was drawn. The genes are TRBV27 and TRBJ1-6; D is uncertain. The sequencing used whole blood, collected in connection with sensitization to the hapten diphenylcyclopropenone (DPC). The TCR originated in a woman between 45 and 60 years old with alopecia areata. Some clones in this sample may be carry-over from other donors' samples. Written as DNA, the CDR3 is TGTGCCAGCAGTCCTAGCTCCTATAATTCACCCCTCCACTTT. Its translation is CASSPSSYNSPLHF.